Listed below are T cell receptor beta chains from one sample, sequenced in a study of CD8 T cells in Susac syndrome. MiXCR, applied by TCRdb to the immunoSEQ multiplex PCR reads, yields one record per CDR3 protein. The repertoire includes tens of thousands of distinct CDR3 sequences, 95% to 96% of them detected once, and 0.11% sits in the top ten. The sequencing input was CD4+ T cells from PBMCs. The source is a human donor with multiple sclerosis. CDR3s include the opening cysteine and the closing phenylalanine or tryptophan. A D gene is named only where the DNA matches it firmly. Only some rows state a clone size, as once, few, many or a class for expanded clones.

- | TRBD2 | TRBJ2-1 | TRBV12-3/TRBV12-4 | TGTGCCAGCAGTTTTTTGCGCCTAGCGGGGGTTAATGAGCAGTTCTTC | CASSFLRLAGVNEQFF
few | - | TRBJ1-5 | TRBV6-1 | TGTGCCAGCAGTCCAGGGCGAGATCAGCCCCAGCATTTT | CASSPGRDQPQHF
- | - | TRBJ1-5 | TRBV7-8 | TGTGCCAGCAGCCCTCGCCCCCTGGTTAATCAGCCCCAGCATTTT | CASSPRPLVNQPQHF
- | - | TRBJ2-3 | TRBV18 | TGTGCCAGCTCACCCGAAGATACGCAGTATTTT | CASSPEDTQYF
- | TRBD1 | TRBJ2-1 | TRBV11-1 | TGTGCCAGCAGCCGTCTCCGGGACAGCCTATATGAGCAGTTCTTC | CASSRLRDSLYEQFF
- | - | TRBJ2-5 | TRBV11-2 | TGTGCCAGCAGCTTAGATGTCCTCGGGCCTCAAGAGACCCAGTACTTC | CASSLDVLGPQETQYF
once | - | TRBJ1-2 | TRBV29-1 | TGCAGCGTTGAAAGATTCGGAGGTGGCTACACCTTC | CSVERFGGGYTF
- | - | TRBJ1-4 | TRBV30 | TGTGCCTGGAGTACCGAGGGTGAAAAACTGTTTTTT | CAWSTEGEKLFF
- | TRBD1 | TRBJ1-1 | TRBV7-9 | TGTGCCAGCAGCTCTAGGACAGGAACGGTAAACACTGAAGCTTTCTTT | CASSSRTGTVNTEAFF
- | TRBD1 | TRBJ1-5 | TRBV12-3/TRBV12-4 | TGTGCCAGCAGTTTGAGGTCGGCTGGGACAGGGACCAATCAGCCCCAGCATTTT | CASSLRSAGTGTNQPQHF
- | TRBD1 | TRBJ2-1 | TRBV6-5 | TGTGCCAGCAGTTACTCAGAAAGGACAGGGAGTAAAGAGCAGTTCTTC | CASSYSERTGSKEQFF
few | - | TRBJ2-7 | TRBV27 | TGTGCCAGCAGTTTACGCAGGGGTTCCTCCGAGCAGTACTTC | CASSLRRGSSEQYF
once | TRBD1 | TRBJ1-1 | TRBV5-1 | TGCGCCAGCAGCTTGGTGGCAGGGGGGGCGAACACTGAAGCTTTCTTT | CASSLVAGGANTEAFF
- | TRBD1 | TRBJ1-5 | TRBV5-1 | TGCGCCAGCAGCTTGGTGGCAGGGGGAGATCAGCCCCAGCATTTT | CASSLVAGGDQPQHF
- | TRBD2 | TRBJ2-7 | TRBV5-1 | TGCGCCAGCAGCTTGGTTGCGGGGGTTGAATACGAGCAGTACTTC | CASSLVAGVEYEQYF
- | - | TRBJ2-3 | TRBV5-1 | TGCGCCAGCAGCTTGTTCACTAGCACAGATACGCAGTATTTT | CASSLFTSTDTQYF
- | - | TRBJ2-3 | TRBV6-6 | TGTGCCAGCAGACTGGGGGGCAGCACAGATACGCAGTATTTT | CASRLGGSTDTQYF
- | - | TRBJ2-2 | TRBV2 | TGTGCCAGCCACAGTACCACGAACACCGGGGAGCTGTTTTTT | CASHSTTNTGELFF
- | TRBD1 | TRBJ1-5 | TRBV12-3/TRBV12-4 | TGTGCCAGCAGCCAATCCGGGACAGGTCGCAATCAGCCCCAGCATTTT | CASSQSGTGRNQPQHF
- | - | TRBJ2-3 | TRBV11-2 | TGTGCCAGCAGCCTCCAGGGGGGGGACACAGATACGCAGTATTTT | CASSLQGGDTDTQYF
- | - | TRBJ2-5 | TRBV5-1 | TGCGCCAGCAGCGAGACAGCACAAGAGACCCAGTACTTC | CASSETAQETQYF
- | - | TRBJ2-5 | TRBV29-1 | TGCAGCGTAGAAACAGGGGAGACCCAGTACTTC | CSVETGETQYF
- | TRBD2 | TRBJ2-3 | TRBV20-1 | TGCAGTGCCAGCGTACTAGCGGGGGGGACTAGCACAGATACGCAGTATTTT | CSASVLAGGTSTDTQYF
few | - | TRBJ2-3 | TRBV2 | TGTGCCAGCAGCCAAGTGGGCACAGATACGCAGTATTTT | CASSQVGTDTQYF
- | - | TRBJ2-3 | TRBV7-9 | TGTGCCAGCAGCTTAGGAAGGGCCATCACAGATACGCAGTATTTT | CASSLGRAITDTQYF
- | - | TRBJ1-6 | TRBV20-1 | TGCAGTGCTAGAGAAGGGGCTGGTAATTCACCCCTCCACTTT | CSAREGAGNSPLHF
- | - | TRBJ2-7 | TRBV12-3/TRBV12-4 | TGTGCCAGCAGTTTAAAGGGGGAGCAGTACTTC | CASSLKGEQYF
- | - | TRBJ2-2 | TRBV9 | TGTGCCAGCAGCGTCCGACAGGCGGACACCGGGGAGCTGTTTTTT | CASSVRQADTGELFF
- | - | TRBJ2-1 | TRBV7-2 | TGTGCCAGCACCCCCCATGGGACACTAAACAATGAGCAGTTCTTC | CASTPHGTLNNEQFF
- | - | TRBJ2-7 | TRBV20-1 | TGCAGTGCAGGGGGGGGTGGAGGGGTGAACGAGCAGTACTTC | CSAGGGGGVNEQYF
- | - | TRBJ2-4 | TRBV7-9 | TGTGCCAGCAGCTTCGGTGTTCTAGCCAAAAACATTCAGTACTTC | CASSFGVLAKNIQYF
- | TRBD2 | TRBJ2-5 | TRBV5-1 | TGCGCCAGCAGCCGCGGGGGGCCTCAAGAGACCCAGTACTTC | CASSRGGPQETQYF
- | - | TRBJ2-3 | TRBV2 | TGTGCCAGCAGTGAATTGGTAAGGCGGGCAGATACGCAGTATTTT | CASSELVRRADTQYF
- | - | TRBJ2-5 | TRBV11-2 | TGTGCCAGCAGCCCGTCTCTTTCGGGTAGGCAAGAGACCCAGTACTTC | CASSPSLSGRQETQYF
- | TRBD1 | TRBJ1-2 | TRBV9 | TGTGCCAGCAGCCCCCACTCCGGGACAGGGGGCCGGGATGGCTACACCTTC | CASSPHSGTGGRDGYTF
- | TRBD1 | TRBJ1-5 | TRBV20-1 | TGCAGTGCTAGAGGGACAGGGGGAGGATCAAGCAATCAGCCCCAGCATTTT | CSARGTGGGSSNQPQHF
- | TRBD2 | TRBJ2-7 | TRBV30 | TGTGCCTGGCCAAGTAGCGGGACCTTCGATCACGAGCAGTACTTC | CAWPSSGTFDHEQYF
- | - | TRBJ2-7 | TRBV20-1 | TGCAGTGCTAGAGATCCGCAAAGCTCCTACGAGCAGTACTTC | CSARDPQSSYEQYF
- | - | TRBJ2-1 | TRBV4-2 | TGTGCCAGCAGCCAAGATACAGGGCATGAGCAGTTCTTC | CASSQDTGHEQFF
- | - | TRBJ1-2 | TRBV30 | TGTGCCTGGATCCCCCCCAGAGGGAACTATGGCTACACCTTC | CAWIPPRGNYGYTF
once | - | TRBJ1-2 | TRBV5-4 | TGTGCCAGCAGCTTAGGACCGCAGGGGGGCTACACCTTC | CASSLGPQGGYTF
- | - | TRBJ2-3 | TRBV20-1 | TGCAGTGCCCAACATGGGTGGGGGGCCGCAGATACGCAGTATTTT | CSAQHGWGAADTQYF
- | - | TRBJ2-3 | TRBV20-1 | TGCAGTGCGACCGGGACCACCCCCCGGGGGTTTGGGGATACGCAGTATTTT | CSATGTTPRGFGDTQYF
- | TRBD2 | TRBJ2-1 | TRBV27 | TGTGCCAGCAGTTCGCCGAATAGGCGGGGGGTTTTGACTTTGAGCTCCTACAATGAGCAGTTCTTC | CASSSPNRRGVLTLSSYNEQFF
- | - | TRBJ1-1 | TRBV29-1 | TGCAGCGTAGAGAGGGACACCGTGAACACTGAAGCTTTCTTT | CSVERDTVNTEAFF
- | - | TRBJ2-1 | TRBV4-3 | TGCGCCAGCAGCCAAGAGCAGATCAGCTATGAGCAGTTCTTC | CASSQEQISYEQFF
- | TRBD2 | TRBJ2-3 | TRBV29-1 | TGCAGCGTTGAAGGGTCTAGCGGGGGTACCACCCCCACAGATACGCAGTATTTT | CSVEGSSGGTTPTDTQYF
- | - | TRBJ2-5 | TRBV7-2 | TGTGCCAGCAGCTCTGGGACCCAAGAGACCCAGTACTTC | CASSSGTQETQYF
- | - | TRBJ1-3 | TRBV5-1 | TGCGCCAGCAGTCCGGACGGCTCTGGAAACACCATATATTTT | CASSPDGSGNTIYF
- | TRBD1 | TRBJ1-2 | TRBV12-3/TRBV12-4 | TGTGCCAGCAGCAGGGACAGGACAAGCTATGGCTACACCTTC | CASSRDRTSYGYTF